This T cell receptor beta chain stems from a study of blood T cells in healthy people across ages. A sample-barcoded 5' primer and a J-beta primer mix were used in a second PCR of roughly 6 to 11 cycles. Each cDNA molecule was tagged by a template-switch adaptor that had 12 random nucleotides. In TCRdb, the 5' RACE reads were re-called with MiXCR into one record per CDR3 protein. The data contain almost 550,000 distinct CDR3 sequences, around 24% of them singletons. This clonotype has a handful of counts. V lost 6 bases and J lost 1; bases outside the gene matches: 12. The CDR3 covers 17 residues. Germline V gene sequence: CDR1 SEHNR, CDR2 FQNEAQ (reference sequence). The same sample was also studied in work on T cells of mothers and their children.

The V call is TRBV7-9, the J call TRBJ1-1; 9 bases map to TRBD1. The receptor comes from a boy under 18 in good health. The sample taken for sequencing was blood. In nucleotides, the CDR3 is TGTGCCAGCAGGTCGACGACAGGGGGGCAGGGGAACACTGAAGCTTTCTTT. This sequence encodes CASRSTTGGQGNTEAFF.